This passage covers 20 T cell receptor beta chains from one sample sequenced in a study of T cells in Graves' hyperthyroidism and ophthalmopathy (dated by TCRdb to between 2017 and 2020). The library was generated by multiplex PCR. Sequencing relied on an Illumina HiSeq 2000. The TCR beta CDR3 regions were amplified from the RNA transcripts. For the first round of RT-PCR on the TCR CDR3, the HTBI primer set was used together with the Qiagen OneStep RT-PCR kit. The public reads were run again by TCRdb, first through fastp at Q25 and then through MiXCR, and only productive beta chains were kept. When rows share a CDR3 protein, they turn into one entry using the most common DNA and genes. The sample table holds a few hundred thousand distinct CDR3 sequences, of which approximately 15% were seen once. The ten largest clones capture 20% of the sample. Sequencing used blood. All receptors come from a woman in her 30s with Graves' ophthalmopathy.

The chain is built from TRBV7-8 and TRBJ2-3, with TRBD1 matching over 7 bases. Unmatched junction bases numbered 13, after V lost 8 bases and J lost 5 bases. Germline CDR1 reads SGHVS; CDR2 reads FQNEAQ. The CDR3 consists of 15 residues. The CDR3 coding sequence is TGTGCCAGCGTACCACAACTGACAGGGCGAGATACGCAGTATTTT. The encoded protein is CASVPQLTGRDTQYF.

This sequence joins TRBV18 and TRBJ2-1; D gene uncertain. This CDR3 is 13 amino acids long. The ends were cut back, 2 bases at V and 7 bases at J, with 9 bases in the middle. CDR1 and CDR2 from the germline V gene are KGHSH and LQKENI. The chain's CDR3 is CASSPLTENEQFF. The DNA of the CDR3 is TGTGCCAGCTCACCATTAACCGAGAATGAGCAGTTCTTC.

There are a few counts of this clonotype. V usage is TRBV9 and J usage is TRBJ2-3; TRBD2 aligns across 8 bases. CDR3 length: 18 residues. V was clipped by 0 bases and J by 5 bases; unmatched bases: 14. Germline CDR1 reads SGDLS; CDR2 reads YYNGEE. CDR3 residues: CASSVELTGGPWVDTQYF. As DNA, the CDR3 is TGTGCCAGCAGCGTAGAGTTAACGGGGGGGCCTTGGGTAGATACGCAGTATTTT.

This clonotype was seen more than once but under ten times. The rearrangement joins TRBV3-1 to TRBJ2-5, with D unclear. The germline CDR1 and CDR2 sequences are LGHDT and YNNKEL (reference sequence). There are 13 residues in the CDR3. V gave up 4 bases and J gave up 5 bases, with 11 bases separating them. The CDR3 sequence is CASSREPEETQYF. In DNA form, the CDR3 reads TGTGCCAGCAGCCGGGAACCGGAGGAGACCCAGTACTTC.

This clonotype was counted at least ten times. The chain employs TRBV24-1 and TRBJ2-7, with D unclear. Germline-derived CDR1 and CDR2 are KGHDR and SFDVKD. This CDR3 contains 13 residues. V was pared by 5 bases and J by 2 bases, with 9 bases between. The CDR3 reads CATSGNSPYEQYF. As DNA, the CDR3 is TGTGCCACCAGTGGTAACAGCCCCTACGAGCAGTACTTC.

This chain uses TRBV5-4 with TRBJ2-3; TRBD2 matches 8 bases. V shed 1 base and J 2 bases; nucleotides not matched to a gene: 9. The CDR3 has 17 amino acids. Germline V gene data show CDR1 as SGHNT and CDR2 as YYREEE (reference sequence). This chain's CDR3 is CASSLWGGRGDTDTQYF. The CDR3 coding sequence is TGTGCCAGCAGCTTGTGGGGCGGGCGGGGGGACACAGATACGCAGTATTTT.

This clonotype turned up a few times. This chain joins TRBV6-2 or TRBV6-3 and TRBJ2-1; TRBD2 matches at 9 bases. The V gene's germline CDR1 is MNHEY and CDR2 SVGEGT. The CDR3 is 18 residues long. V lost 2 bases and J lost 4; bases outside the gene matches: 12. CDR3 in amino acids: CASSYKSVLAGRYNEQFF. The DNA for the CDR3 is TGTGCCAGCAGTTACAAGAGTGTTCTAGCGGGGCGTTACAATGAGCAGTTCTTC.

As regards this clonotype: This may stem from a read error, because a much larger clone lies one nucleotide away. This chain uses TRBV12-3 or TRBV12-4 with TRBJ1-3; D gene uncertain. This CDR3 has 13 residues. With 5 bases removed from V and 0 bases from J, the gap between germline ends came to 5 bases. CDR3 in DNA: TGTGCCAGCAGTCGGGGCTCTGGAAACACCATATATTTT. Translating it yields CASSRGSGNTIYF.

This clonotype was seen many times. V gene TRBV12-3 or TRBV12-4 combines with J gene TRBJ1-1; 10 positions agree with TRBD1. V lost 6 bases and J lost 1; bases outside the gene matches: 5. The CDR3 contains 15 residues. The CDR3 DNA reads TGTGCCAGCAGGTGGGACAGGGGACCGAACACTGAAGCTTTCTTT. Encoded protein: CASRWDRGPNTEAFF.

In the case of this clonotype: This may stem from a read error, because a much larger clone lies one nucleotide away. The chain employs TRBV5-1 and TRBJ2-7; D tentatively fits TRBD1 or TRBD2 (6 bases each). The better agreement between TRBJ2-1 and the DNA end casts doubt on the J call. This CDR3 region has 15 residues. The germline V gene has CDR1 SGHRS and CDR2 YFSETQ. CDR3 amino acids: CASSLTGTGVYEQFF. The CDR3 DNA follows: TGCGCCAGCAGTCTCACAGGGACGGGGGTCTACGAGCAGTTCTTC.

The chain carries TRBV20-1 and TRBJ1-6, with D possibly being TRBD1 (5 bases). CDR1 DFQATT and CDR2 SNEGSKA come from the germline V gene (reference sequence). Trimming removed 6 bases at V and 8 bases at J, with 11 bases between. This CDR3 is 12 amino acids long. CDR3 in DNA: TGCAGTGCGGGGGGGAGGGATTCACCCCTCCACTTT. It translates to CSAGGRDSPLHF.

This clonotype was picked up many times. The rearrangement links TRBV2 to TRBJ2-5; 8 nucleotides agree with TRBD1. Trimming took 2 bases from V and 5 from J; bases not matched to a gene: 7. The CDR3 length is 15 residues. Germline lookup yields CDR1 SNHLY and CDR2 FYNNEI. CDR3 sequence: CASSEKNRGMETQYF. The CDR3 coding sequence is TGTGCCAGCAGTGAAAAAAACAGGGGGATGGAGACCCAGTACTTC.

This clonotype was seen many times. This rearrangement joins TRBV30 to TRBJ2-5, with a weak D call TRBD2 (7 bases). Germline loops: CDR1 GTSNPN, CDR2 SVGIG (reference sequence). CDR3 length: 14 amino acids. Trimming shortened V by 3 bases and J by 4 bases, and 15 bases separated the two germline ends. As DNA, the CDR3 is TGTGCCTGGAGAACTGGGGGGGGCCGAGAGACCCAGTACTTC. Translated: CAWRTGGGRETQYF.

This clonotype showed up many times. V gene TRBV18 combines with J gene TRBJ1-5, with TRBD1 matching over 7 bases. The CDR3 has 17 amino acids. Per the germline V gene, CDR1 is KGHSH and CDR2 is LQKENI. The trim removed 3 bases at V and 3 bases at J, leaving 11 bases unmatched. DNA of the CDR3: TGTGCCAGCTCACCCGCCCGACAGGGAATCAACAATCAGCCCCAGCATTTT. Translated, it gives CASSPARQGINNQPQHF.

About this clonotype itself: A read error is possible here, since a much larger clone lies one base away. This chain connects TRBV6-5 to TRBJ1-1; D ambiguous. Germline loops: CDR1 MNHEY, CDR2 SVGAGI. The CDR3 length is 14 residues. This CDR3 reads CDSSWKPLNAEAFF. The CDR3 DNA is TGTGACAGCAGTTGGAAACCGCTGAACGCTGAAGCTTTCTTT.

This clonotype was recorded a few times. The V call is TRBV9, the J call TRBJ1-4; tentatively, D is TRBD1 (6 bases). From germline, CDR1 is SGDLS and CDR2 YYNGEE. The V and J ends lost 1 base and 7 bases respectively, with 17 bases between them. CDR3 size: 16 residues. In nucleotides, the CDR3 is TGTGCCAGCAGCGTACAGCAGTCCGGGGGCTTTGAAAAACTGTTTTTT. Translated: CASSVQQSGGFEKLFF.

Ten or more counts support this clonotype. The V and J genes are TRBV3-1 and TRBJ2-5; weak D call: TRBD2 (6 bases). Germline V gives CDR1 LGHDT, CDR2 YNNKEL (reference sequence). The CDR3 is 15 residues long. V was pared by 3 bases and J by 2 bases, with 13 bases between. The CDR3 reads CASSHGGGTQETQYF. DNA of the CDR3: TGTGCCAGCAGCCATGGGGGAGGTACGCAAGAGACCCAGTACTTC.

The CDR3 sequence: CASATRGQNTEAFF. Written as DNA, the CDR3 is TGTGCCAGCGCCACGAGGGGACAGAACACTGAAGCTTTCTTT. V is TRBV12-3 or TRBV12-4 and J is TRBJ1-1; D is perhaps TRBD1 (6 bases). This CDR3 is built from 14 residues. V shed 8 bases and J shed 1 base, with 14 bases lying between them.

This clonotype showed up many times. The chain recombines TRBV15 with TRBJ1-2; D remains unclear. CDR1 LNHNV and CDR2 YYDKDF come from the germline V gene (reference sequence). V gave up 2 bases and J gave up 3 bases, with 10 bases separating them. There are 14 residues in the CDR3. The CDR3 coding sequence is TGTGCCACCAGCAGACTTGGTGTGGACTATGGCTACACCTTC. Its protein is CATSRLGVDYGYTF.

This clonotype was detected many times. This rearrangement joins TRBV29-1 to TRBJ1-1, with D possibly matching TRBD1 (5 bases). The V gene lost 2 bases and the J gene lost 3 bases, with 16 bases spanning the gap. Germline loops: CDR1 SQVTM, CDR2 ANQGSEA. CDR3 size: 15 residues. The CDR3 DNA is TGCAGCGTTGAAAGGGGTCTTGGGGGGGACACTGAAGCTTTCTTT. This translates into CSVERGLGGDTEAFF.